This T cell receptor beta chain was identified in a study of cytomegalovirus exposure and HLA in healthy donors. It was with 60 Vbeta and 13 Jbeta primers that the PCR ran. Data came from immunoSEQ multiplex PCR; TCRdb stores just in-frame clones and leaves some out. Here the sample spans about 98,000 clones, under 85% being singletons. This CDR3 has 14 residues. The ends were cut back, 1 base at V and 0 bases at J, with 6 bases in the middle. Germline loops: CDR1 LNHDA, CDR2 SQIVND (reference sequence). This TCR was recovered from a female donor in good health and CMV-seropositive. This chain uses TRBV19 with TRBJ1-1; no clear D. The specimen sequenced was PBMCs. CDR3 DNA sequence: TGTGCCAGTAGTATAGCCCTAATGAACACTGAAGCTTTCTTT. It yields the protein CASSIALMNTEAFF.